This T cell receptor (beta chain) was sequenced in a study of tissue T cells after allogeneic stem cell transplantation. Study-wide points: Blood and spleen captured only part of the tissue TCR repertoire.

This clone was seen more than once but under ten times. Its specificity is not known. Gene and germline names: mouse. The CDR3 extends 1 residue past the end of the read, so its final part is completed from the germline J gene. Time point reported: mouse harvest day 7 after allogeneic transplant. The graft held 10^6 splenic CD5+ T cells and 10^7 T-cell-depleted bone marrow cells. Tissues came from B6→BALB/c major-mismatch GVHD mice at day 7 or 14. The germline gives CDR1 KGHTA, CDR2 FQNQQP. CDR3 length: 14 residues. Produced via immunoSEQ multiplex PCR; TCRdb's table is partial and in-frame only. The profile shows thousands of clones, about 48% of them singletons.

This sequence originates from a female BALB/c mouse given C57BL/6 T cells with graft-versus-host disease after an allogeneic hematopoietic cell transplant. The chain links TRBV23 to TRBJ2-4; the table names TRBD1, a call not compared with the DNA. The source material was gut tissue. The CDR3 region is CSSSHGDRQNTLYF. The CDR3 DNA, read in part, is TGCTCCAGCAGTCACGGGGACAGACAAAACACCTTGTAC. Filled out from reference TRBV23 and TRBJ2-4, the complete variable domain reads DAAVTQKPRYLIKMKGQEAEMKCIPEKGHTAVFWYQQKQSKELKFLIYFQNQQPLDQIDMVKERFSAVCPSSSLCSLGIRTCEAEDSALYLCSSSHGDRQNTLYFGAGTRLSVL.